Listed here are 17 T cell receptor beta chains from one sample, sequenced in a study of identical twins. MiXCR was run by TCRdb on the 5' RACE reads, yielding one entry per CDR3 protein. The table lists some 710,000 distinct CDR3 sequences, roughly 6% of them singletons. Input material: naive T cells sorted from blood. The source is a man younger than 35 in good health.

This clonotype was picked up many times. J is TRBJ1-1 and V is TRBV10-3; D possibly corresponds to TRBD1 (6 bases). This CDR3 comprises 13 residues. V gave up 6 bases and J gave up 1 base, with 9 bases separating them. In germline, CDR1 is ENHRY, CDR2 SYGVKD. The CDR3 DNA reads as TGTGCCATCAGGAAACAGGGGAACACTGAAGCTTTCTTT. Translated: CAIRKQGNTEAFF.

This clonotype was recorded many times. The CDR3, as DNA: TGCGCCAGCAGCCTCCGGCCCCTGGCAAGCACAGATACGCAGTATTTT. Translating gives CASSLRPLASTDTQYF. The chain links TRBV4-3 to TRBJ2-3; no reliable D call. Germline lookup yields CDR1 LGHNA and CDR2 YSLEER. This CDR3 is built from 16 residues. Trimming removed 4 bases from V and 0 bases from J, with 14 bases in between.

J is TRBJ2-3 and V is TRBV2; 10 nucleotides align to TRBD2. Trimming cost V 8 bases and J 5 bases; bases outside gene matches: 10. The germline gives CDR1 SNHLY, CDR2 FYNNEI. This CDR3 is built from 15 residues. CDR3 nucleotides: TGTGCCAGCCGTCCTAGCGGGAGTTCAATAGATACGCAGTATTTT. Protein product: CASRPSGSSIDTQYF.

Ten or more counts support this clonotype. The V and J genes are TRBV20-1 and TRBJ2-3; D not certain. The germline gives CDR1 DFQATT, CDR2 SNEGSKA (reference sequence). Trimming removed 0 bases from V and 6 bases from J, with 7 bases in between. The CDR3 covers 12 residues. As DNA, the CDR3 is TGCAGTGCTAGAGATCGGGCGGATACGCAGTATTTT. As protein: CSARDRADTQYF.

This clonotype was seen repeatedly, ten times or more. The CDR3 loop reads CASSYSQAGYGYTF. The CDR3, as DNA: TGTGCCAGCAGTTACTCACAGGCAGGCTATGGCTACACCTTC. The rearrangement uses TRBV6-2 or TRBV6-3 and TRBJ1-2; a possible D gene is TRBD1 (5 bases). The CDR3 runs to 14 residues. Germline CDR1 is MNHEY and CDR2 is SVGEGT. Between the trimmed V and J ends, which lost 0 bases and 4 bases, there was a span of 9 bases.

This clonotype was detected ten times or more. This chain joins TRBV29-1 and TRBJ1-3; possible D gene TRBD1, 6 bases. V was trimmed by 7 bases and J by 2 bases, leaving 9 bases between them. The CDR3 extends over 12 amino acids. Germline V gene sequence: CDR1 SQVTM, CDR2 ANQGSEA. The CDR3 DNA reads as TGCAGCGGGGGACAAGCTGGAAACACCATATATTTT. Its translation is CSGGQAGNTIYF. The full variable domain, in which reference TRBV29-1 and TRBJ1-3 provide the parts outside the CDR3, is SAVISQKPSRDICQRGTSLTIQCQVDSQVTMMFWYRQQPGQSLTLIATANQGSEATYESGFVIDKFPISRPNLTFSTLTVSNMSPEDSSIYLCSGGQAGNTIYFGEGSWLTVV.

This clonotype was counted only a few times. The chain is built from TRBV14 and TRBJ1-1; TRBD1 matches 7 bases. Germline V gene sequence: CDR1 SGHDN, CDR2 FVKESK. Unmatched junction bases numbered 3, after V lost 2 bases and J lost 0 bases. The CDR3 runs 15 residues. The CDR3 DNA follows: TGTGCCAGCAGCCAATACAGGGGACTGAACACTGAAGCTTTCTTT. Its protein product is CASSQYRGLNTEAFF.

This clonotype appeared a few times. The chain uses TRBV6-5 and TRBJ2-2; 7 nucleotides align to TRBD1. The CDR3 spans 16 residues. V was pared by 2 bases and J by 4 bases, with 7 bases of the junction left unmatched. The germline V gene has CDR1 MNHEY and CDR2 SVGAGI. CDR3 bases: TGTGCCAGCAGTTACCGACGGACAGGACCCACCGGGGAGCTGTTTTTT. As protein: CASSYRRTGPTGELFF.

This clonotype appeared a few times. This chain links TRBV5-5 with TRBJ1-1; D is possibly TRBD1 (6 bases). Germline loops: CDR1 SGHKS, CDR2 YYEKEE (reference sequence). The ends were cut back, 6 bases at V and 5 bases at J, with 17 bases in the middle. CDR3 length: 14 amino acids. The CDR3 sequence: CASIRGGSLTEAFF. The CDR3, as DNA: TGTGCCAGCATCAGGGGAGGAAGTTTGACTGAAGCTTTCTTT.

This clonotype was counted at least ten times. The chain is built from TRBV12-3 or TRBV12-4 and TRBJ1-1, with TRBD1 matching over 8 bases. V was pared by 4 bases and J by 6 bases, with 7 bases of the junction left unmatched. There are 14 residues in the CDR3. CDR3 in amino acids: CASSSGDRPPEAFF. The CDR3 DNA reads TGTGCCAGCAGTTCGGGGGACAGGCCCCCTGAAGCTTTCTTT.

This clonotype was seen only a few times. The V call is TRBV2, the J call TRBJ1-1, with unresolved D. The germline V gene encodes CDR1 SNHLY and CDR2 FYNNEI. The CDR3 covers 12 residues. Deletions cut 0 bases from V and 9 bases from J, with 8 bases between. CDR3 DNA sequence: TGTGCCAGCAGTGAAGCGCGTCAGCAAGCTTTCTTT. It is translated as CASSEARQQAFF.

The chain joins TRBV7-2 to TRBJ2-4; 9 bases line up with TRBD2. Losses at the gene ends were 0 bases for V and 6 bases for J; bases not matched to a gene: 6. CDR1 is SGHTA and CDR2 is FQGNSA in the germline V gene. The CDR3 extends over 16 amino acids. The CDR3 loop is CASSLAAGGFGNIQYF. DNA of the CDR3: TGTGCCAGCAGCTTAGCGGCGGGAGGGTTTGGAAACATTCAGTACTTC.

This clonotype came up many times. The rearrangement links TRBV5-1 to TRBJ1-5, with 7 positions matching TRBD1. CDR1 is SGHRS, CDR2 YFSETQ, per germline. The CDR3 has 15 amino acids. The trim removed 5 bases at V and 1 base at J, leaving 6 bases unmatched. The CDR3 DNA reads TGCGCCAGCAGTCCGACAGGGAGCAGCAATCAGCCCCAGCATTTT. Its translation is CASSPTGSSNQPQHF.

The V gene is TRBV19, the J gene TRBJ2-3; D unresolved. V was pared by 5 bases and J by 6 bases, with 15 bases between. CDR3 length: 14 residues. Germline V gene data show CDR1 as LNHDA and CDR2 as SQIVND (reference sequence). CDR3 nucleotide sequence: TGTGCCAGTAGTCCCCTTCCGTCGTGGGATACGCAGTATTTT. Translating gives CASSPLPSWDTQYF.

This clonotype has ten or more counts. The chain employs TRBV6-5 and TRBJ2-1; the D gene could be TRBD1 or TRBD2 (5 bases each). This CDR3 is built from 17 residues. Per germline, CDR1 MNHEY and CDR2 SVGAGI. Trimming cost V 3 bases and J 3 bases, with 18 bases left between them. The CDR3 reads CASSYLMGPLGYNEQFF. CDR3 bases: TGTGCCAGCAGTTATTTAATGGGACCTTTGGGCTACAATGAGCAGTTCTTC.

This clonotype was counted many times. This chain uses TRBV29-1 with TRBJ1-2; D possibly corresponds to TRBD1 (5 bases). Germline loops: CDR1 SQVTM, CDR2 ANQGSEA. CDR3 size: 15 residues. V lost 5 bases and J lost 4, with 20 bases in between. CDR3 nucleotide sequence: TGCAGCGTTCGAACCCATTCAGGGTTAAGCTATGGCTACACCTTC. Amino acids: CSVRTHSGLSYGYTF.

This clonotype has only a few counts. The chain employs TRBV29-1 and TRBJ1-1; D possibly corresponds to TRBD1 (6 bases). Germline V gene data show CDR1 as SQVTM and CDR2 as ANQGSEA. The V end lost 4 bases, the J end lost 0 bases, and 9 bases lay between the germline ends. The length of the CDR3 is 13 residues. CDR3 sequence reads: CSVGPGVNTEAFF. The DNA for the CDR3 is TGCAGCGTTGGTCCAGGGGTGAACACTGAAGCTTTCTTT.